This TCR beta chain was identified in a study of T-cell memory formation after mild COVID-19. TCRdb reanalysed the 5' RACE reads using MiXCR and keeps one entry per CDR3 protein. The table records roughly 170,000 distinct CDR3 sequences, approximately 18% of them present only once. Note on this clonotype: What it recognizes is unknown.

Findings of the study overall: Pre-infection memory held some responding clones, suggesting pre-existing cross-reactive T cells responded.

Germline V gene data show CDR1 as SGHDT and CDR2 as YYEEEE. V was pared by 4 bases and J by 3 bases, with 4 bases of the junction left unmatched. This CDR3 has 14 amino acids. This chain joins TRBV5-6 and TRBJ2-7, with 10 nucleotides matching TRBD2. The sample was PBMCs or a T cell subset sorted from them (not recorded which). This clonotype was sampled from a man younger than 30 who had mild COVID-19 (a few samples of this study predate the infection). Cell type and time point are not known. CDR3 amino acids: CASSRGLADYEQYF. The CDR3 DNA follows: TGTGCCAGCAGCCGCGGACTAGCGGACTACGAGCAGTACTTC.